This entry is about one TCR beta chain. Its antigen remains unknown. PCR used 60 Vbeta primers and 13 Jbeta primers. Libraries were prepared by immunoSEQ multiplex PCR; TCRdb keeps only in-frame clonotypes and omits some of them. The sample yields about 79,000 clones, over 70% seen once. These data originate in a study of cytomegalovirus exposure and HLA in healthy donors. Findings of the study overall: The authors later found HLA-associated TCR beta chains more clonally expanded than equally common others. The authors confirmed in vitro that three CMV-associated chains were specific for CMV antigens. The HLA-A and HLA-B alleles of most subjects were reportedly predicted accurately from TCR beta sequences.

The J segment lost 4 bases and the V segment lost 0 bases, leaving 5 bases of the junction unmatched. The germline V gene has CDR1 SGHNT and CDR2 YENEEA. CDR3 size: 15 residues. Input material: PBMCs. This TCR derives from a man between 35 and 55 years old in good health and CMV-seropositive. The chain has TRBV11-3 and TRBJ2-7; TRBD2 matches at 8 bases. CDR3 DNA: TGTGCCAGCAGCTTAGAGAGCGGGAGTTCATACGAGCAGTACTTC. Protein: CASSLESGSSYEQYF.